This T cell receptor beta chain was identified in a study of OX40 agonist ivuxolimab in advanced cancers. Across the whole study: Previous treatment with anti-PD-1, anti-PD-L1 or anti-CTLA-4 therapy was allowed; 40% had received some. Three patients got partial responses; one had hepatocellular carcinoma and two had cutaneous melanoma. Study-level results: Both CD4+ and CD8+ T cell populations in blood had undergone clonal expansion by week 6 at 0.1 to 3.0 mg/kg.

The CDR3 sequence is 14 residues long. Germline V gives CDR1 LNHDA, CDR2 SQIVND (reference sequence). Between the trimmed V and J ends, which lost 5 bases and 0 bases, there was a span of 8 bases. On this clone: Its antigen is not known.

Measured with immunoSEQ multiplex PCR; TCRdb has only the in-frame clones, and not every one. The profile shows tens of thousands of clones, about 91% of them singletons. Sequenced material: CD4+ or CD8+ T cells sorted from blood, taken in a trial of the OX40 agonist ivuxolimab. The rearrangement uses TRBV19 and TRBJ1-5; tentatively, D is TRBD1 (6 bases). The clonotype was recovered from an adult with an advanced solid tumor such as melanoma, head and neck, liver or kidney cancer. The CDR3 sequence is CASSHRDSNQPQHF. The CDR3 DNA sequence: TGTGCCAGTAGTCACAGGGATAGCAATCAGCCCCAGCATTTT.